These T cell receptor beta chains were read from a single sample in a study of metastatic and nonmetastatic thyroid tumors. With MiXCR, TCRdb reprocessed the PCR reads. The sample carries 20,000 to 25,000 clones, around 21% recorded once. Sample: blood. These receptors came from a female donor with papillary thyroid cancer or a benign thyroid nodule (not recorded which). Some clones in this sample may be carry-over from other donors' samples. Each CDR3 is given with its conserved first and last residue.

cdr3_length v_call cdr3_aa
13 TRBV6-1 CASSQQGSGGYTF
15 TRBV6-4 CASSYSRIAGAEQFF
16 TRBV4-2 CASSNWTCVGLNEQFF
16 TRBV5-4 CASRQNHGGIQETQYF
13 TRBV14 CASSFGGGKTQYF
14 TRBV20-1 CSAGDLERGYEQYF
15 TRBV6-6 CASSYSTGCRETQYF
14 TRBV18 CASLPGGASTEAFF
16 TRBV5-1 CASSWEMGQGTYGYTF
14 TRBV5-8 CASSSHSGNSPLHF
16 TRBV5-1 CASSLGQALGSYDQYF
14 TRBV27 CASRGLAGGYEQYF
16 TRBV30 CAWSGGTSGPSYEQYF
14 TRBV27 CASSPSRLNTEAFF
19 TRBV10-3 CAISESGTGDAGGNSPLHF